Sequencing of this T cell receptor beta chain was carried out in a study of shared clonotypes between healthy human individuals. Only in-frame clones appear in the TCRdb table, and some are missing; sequencing was by immunoSEQ multiplex PCR. The data show some 1,100,000 clones, with approximately 80% seen just once and 0.5% to 0.6% held by the top ten. CD45RA+ naive and CD45RA-negative memory subsets were separated from CD4+ cells. J lost 5 bases, V lost 4 bases, and 10 bases had no gene match. Germline-derived CDR1 and CDR2 are SGHRS and YFSETQ. CDR3 length: 15 amino acids. V and J are TRBV5-1 and TRBJ2-3, with 7 bases fitting TRBD2. The material sequenced was memory CD4+ T cells from PBMCs. The subset: CD45RA-negative fraction. This receptor was taken from a man younger than 30 in good health. Some clones in this sample may be carry-over from other donors' samples. The CDR3 nucleotides read TGCGCCAGCAGCCGACAAGGGAGGGCGGTAGATACGCAGTATTTT. Protein: CASSRQGRAVDTQYF.